What follows are 13 T cell receptor beta chains derived from one specimen sequenced in a study of shared clonotypes between healthy human individuals. Sequencing was performed with immunoSEQ multiplex PCR; in TCRdb, only in-frame clones are kept and a portion is missing. The sample lists about 1.5 million clones, about 98% occurring once. The sample comprised naive CD4+ T cells sorted from blood. Subset noted: CD45RA+ positively selected. The receptor source for this set is a young man in good health.

The chain couples TRBV7-9 to TRBJ1-5; 7 positions match TRBD1. The V segment lost 1 base and the J segment 3 bases; nucleotides outside the gene matches: 9. The length of the CDR3 is 17 residues. Looked up from germline, CDR1 is SEHNR and CDR2 is FQNEAQ (reference sequence). The CDR3: CASSLGGGTVTNQPQHF. The CDR3 DNA reads as TGTGCCAGCAGCTTAGGGGGCGGGACAGTGACCAATCAGCCCCAGCATTTT. The full variable domain, its missing parts supplied by reference TRBV7-9 and TRBJ1-5, is DTGVSQNPRHKITKRGQNVTFRCDPISEHNRLYWYRQTLGQGPEFLTYFQNEAQLEKSRLLSDRFSAERPKGSFSTLEIQRTEQGDSAMYLCASSLGGGTVTNQPQHFGDGTRLSIL.

The chain has TRBV10-2 and TRBJ1-2; the match to TRBD1 covers 7 bases. This CDR3 has 13 residues. Germline V gene lookup returns CDR1 WSHSY and CDR2 SAAADI. J lost 6 bases, V lost 6 bases, and 7 bases had no gene match. CDR3 sequence reads: CASRKTGKDGYTF. The CDR3 DNA reads as TGCGCCAGCAGAAAGACAGGGAAGGATGGCTACACCTTC.

This chain uses TRBV5-5 with TRBJ2-1, with 7 bases aligning to TRBD2. J lost 3 bases, V lost 5 bases, and 8 bases had no gene match. This CDR3 comprises 15 residues. The germline CDR1 and CDR2 sequences are SGHKS and YYEKEE (reference sequence). The CDR3 region has the DNA TGTGCCAGCAGTTCGCTAGCGGATTACTACAATGAGCAGTTCTTC. It specifies CASSSLADYYNEQFF.

V gene TRBV7-9 combines with J gene TRBJ2-7, with D maybe TRBD2 (6 bases). This CDR3 comprises 13 residues. V was clipped by 8 bases and J by 8 bases, with 19 bases between them. The V gene's germline CDR1 is SEHNR and CDR2 FQNEAQ (reference sequence). The CDR3 nucleotides read TGTGCCAGCCGCAACGGGGAGGCGCCTCAGCAGTACTTC. It specifies CASRNGEAPQQYF. Complete variable domain (other parts from reference TRBV7-9 and TRBJ2-7): DTGVSQNPRHKITKRGQNVTFRCDPISEHNRLYWYRQTLGQGPEFLTYFQNEAQLEKSRLLSDRFSAERPKGSFSTLEIQRTEQGDSAMYLCASRNGEAPQQYFGPGTRLTVT.

V gene TRBV11-2 combines with J gene TRBJ2-1; D remains ambiguous. V was clipped by 1 base and J by 4 bases, with 11 bases between them. The CDR3 totals 15 residues. Germline V gives CDR1 SGHAT, CDR2 FQNNGV. The CDR3 sequence is CASSLGLGPYNEQFF. CDR3 nucleotides: TGTGCCAGCAGCTTAGGACTTGGCCCATACAATGAGCAGTTCTTC. Supplemented by reference TRBV11-2 and TRBJ2-1, the full variable domain reads EAGVAQSPRYKIIEKRQSVAFWCNPISGHATLYWYQQILGQGPKLLIQFQNNGVVDDSQLPKDRFSAERLKGVDSTLKIQPAKLEDSAVYLCASSLGLGPYNEQFFGPGTRLTVL.

The CDR3 bases are TGTGCCAGTATGACAATGGGGGGCGGCAATCAGCCCCAGCATTTT. The encoded protein is CASMTMGGGNQPQHF. The J gene is TRBJ1-5, the V gene TRBV19, with D perhaps matching TRBD1 (6 bases). CDR3 size: 15 residues. V lost 7 bases and J lost 2, with 15 bases in between. Germline V gene sequence: CDR1 LNHDA, CDR2 SQIVND (reference sequence). The full variable domain, its missing parts supplied by reference TRBV19 and TRBJ1-5, is DGGITQSPKYLFRKEGQNVTLSCEQNLNHDAMYWYRQDPGQGLRLIYYSQIVNDFQKGDIAEGYSVSREKKESFPLTVTSAQKNPTAFYLCASMTMGGGNQPQHFGDGTRLSIL.

CDR3 nucleotide sequence: TGTGCCTGGAGTGTTCTGGGACCGAGCAATCAGCCCCAGCATTTT. Translating it yields CAWSVLGPSNQPQHF. This chain connects TRBV30 to TRBJ1-5, with a possible D match to TRBD1 (5 bases). The CDR3 is made up of 15 amino acids. Germline V gene lookup returns CDR1 GTSNPN and CDR2 SVGIG (reference sequence). Trimming stripped 0 bases from V and 1 base from J, with 10 bases between.

This chain links TRBV6-1 with TRBJ2-5, with TRBD2 matching over 8 bases. V lost 2 bases, J lost 4 bases, and 9 bases stayed unmatched. Germline loops: CDR1 MNHNS, CDR2 SASEGT. CDR3 length: 16 residues. The CDR3 nucleotides read TGTGCCAGCAGTGAACTTGGAGCGGGAGCTGGAGAGACCCAGTACTTC. This sequence encodes CASSELGAGAGETQYF.

The CDR3 reads CASRSGTGNLNTEAFF. CDR3 DNA sequence: TGTGCCAGCAGGTCCGGGACAGGGAACCTGAACACTGAAGCTTTCTTT. V usage is TRBV7-9 and J usage is TRBJ1-1, with 9 positions matching TRBD1. The CDR3 sequence is 16 residues long. The V gene's germline CDR1 is SEHNR and CDR2 FQNEAQ (reference sequence). After removal of 6 bases from V and 0 bases from J, the junction contained 8 bases not matched to a gene.

This chain connects TRBV28 to TRBJ1-1, with D uncertain. V dropped 11 bases and J dropped 10 bases, with 26 bases sitting between them. The CDR3 sequence is 14 residues long. From germline, CDR1 is MDHEN and CDR2 SYDVKM. CDR3 region: CASNLEGRPTRAFF. DNA of the CDR3: TGTGCCTCCAACCTAGAAGGACGGCCCACTAGAGCTTTCTTT.

V usage is TRBV6-5 and J usage is TRBJ2-5; D not certain. This CDR3 is built from 13 residues. Deletions cut 9 bases from V and 1 base from J, with 12 bases between. In germline, CDR1 is MNHEY, CDR2 SVGAGI. The CDR3 protein is CASRKAGQETQYF. CDR3 DNA: TGTGCCAGTAGAAAGGCAGGCCAAGAGACCCAGTACTTC.

This clone was counted once. The chain carries TRBV5-1 and TRBJ1-4; perhaps TRBD1 as D (6 bases). Trimming left V 4 bases short and J 4 bases short, with 8 bases between. The germline V gene has CDR1 SGHRS and CDR2 YFSETQ. The CDR3 spans 13 residues. The CDR3 protein is CASSPDSNEKLFF. CDR3 nucleotides: TGCGCCAGCAGCCCGGACAGTAATGAAAAACTGTTTTTT.

V and J are TRBV5-6 and TRBJ1-2; D may be TRBD1 (5 bases). V dropped 4 bases and J dropped 0 bases, with 19 bases sitting between them. CDR3 length: 17 amino acids. Germline V gene sequence: CDR1 SGHDT, CDR2 YYEEEE. CDR3: CASSLPGRTVANYGYTF. The CDR3 DNA reads as TGTGCCAGCAGCCTCCCGGGACGAACGGTAGCTAACTATGGCTACACCTTC.